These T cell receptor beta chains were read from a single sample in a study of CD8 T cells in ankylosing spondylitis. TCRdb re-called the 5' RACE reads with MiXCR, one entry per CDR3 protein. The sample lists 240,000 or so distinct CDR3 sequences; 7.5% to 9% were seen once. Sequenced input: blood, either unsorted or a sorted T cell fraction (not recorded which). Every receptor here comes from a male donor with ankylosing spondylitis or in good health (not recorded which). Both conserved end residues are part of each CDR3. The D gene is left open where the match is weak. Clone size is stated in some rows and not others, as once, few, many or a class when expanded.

TGCAGCGGGGCTGTGGAGGAGACCCAGTACTTC	CSGAVEETQYF	.	11	TRBV29-1	TRBJ2-5	many
TGTGCCAGCGGGGATCGACAGGGGACCACCTACAACTATGGCTACACCTTC	CASGDRQGTTYNYGYTF	TRBD1	17	TRBV7-9	TRBJ1-2	.
TGTGCCAGCAGCTTCGGGACAGGGGTCTCCGGGGAGCTGTTTTTT	CASSFGTGVSGELFF	TRBD1	15	TRBV7-2	TRBJ2-2	many
TGTGCCAGCCAAGGGGGGTATAGCAATCAGCCCCAGCATTTT	CASQGGYSNQPQHF	.	14	TRBV6-1	TRBJ1-5	many
TGCGCCAGCAGCTTGGCCGGGCAGGGCGAGCCCCAGCATTTT	CASSLAGQGEPQHF	.	14	TRBV5-1	TRBJ1-5	many
TGCAGTGTTCCCCGGGGGGCCTCCACTGAAGCTTTCTTT	CSVPRGASTEAFF	.	13	TRBV20-1	TRBJ1-1	many
TGTGCCAGCTCACCAGGGGGCAACACTGAAGCTTTCTTT	CASSPGGNTEAFF	TRBD1	13	TRBV5-1	TRBJ1-1	many
TGCAGCGTTGAGGGGCTACCTTCCTACAATGAGCAGTTCTTC	CSVEGLPSYNEQFF	.	14	TRBV29-1	TRBJ2-1	.
TGCAGTGCAAAAAAGGGGGCGCTTAATTCACCCCTCCACTTT	CSAKKGALNSPLHF	TRBD1	14	TRBV20-1	TRBJ1-6	few
TGTGCCAGCAGCTTGGGGCGGACAGGATCGTATGAGCAGTTCTTC	CASSLGRTGSYEQFF	TRBD1	15	TRBV13	TRBJ2-1	many
TGCGCCAGCAGCCCAGACGGTTACGAGCAGTACTTC	CASSPDGYEQYF	.	12	TRBV5-1	TRBJ2-7	many
TGTGCCAGCAGCCGTGCAGGGCCCAATCAGCCCCAGCATTTT	CASSRAGPNQPQHF	.	14	TRBV5-4	TRBJ1-5	many
TGCAGTGCTAGAGATATGGGGGAGGGCCCCTTCGAGCAGTACTTC	CSARDMGEGPFEQYF	TRBD2	15	TRBV20-1	TRBJ2-7	few
TGCGCCAGCAGCTTACAACAGGGCTTAGATACGCAGTATTTT	CASSLQQGLDTQYF	.	14	TRBV5-1	TRBJ2-3	.
TGCAGCGTTGAAGATCGTCCACTAGCGGGAGAAGAGACCCAGTACTTC	CSVEDRPLAGEETQYF	TRBD2	16	TRBV29-1	TRBJ2-5	many
TGTGCCATCAGTCCGGGACTGGAGCCCGGGGAGCTGTTTTTT	CAISPGLEPGELFF	.	14	TRBV10-3	TRBJ2-2	.
TGCGCCAGCAGCCAAGAATTTCAAGGGACTGAAGCTTTCTTT	CASSQEFQGTEAFF	.	14	TRBV4-3	TRBJ1-1	many
TGTGCCATCAGTGGGGGGACAGGGTCCTACGAGCAGTACTTC	CAISGGTGSYEQYF	TRBD1	14	TRBV10-3	TRBJ2-7	many
TGTGCCAGCAGTGCCCAGTTAGCCTACAATGAGCAGTTCTTC	CASSAQLAYNEQFF	.	14	TRBV12-3/TRBV12-4	TRBJ2-1	many
TGTGCCAGCAGTTTTTCAGGGACAGGGGTCCCGATAGGCGATGAGCAGTTCTTC	CASSFSGTGVPIGDEQFF	TRBD1	18	TRBV12-3/TRBV12-4	TRBJ2-1	many
TGTGCCAGCAGCCCCCGACCCTTATTATTACAGGGTTTGAATCAGCCCCAGCATTTT	CASSPRPLLLQGLNQPQHF	.	19	TRBV11-1	TRBJ1-5	many
TGCAGTGCTAGGAAATCTAGCGGAGGATACGATGAGCAGTTCTTC	CSARKSSGGYDEQFF	TRBD2	15	TRBV20-1	TRBJ2-1	many
TGTGCCAGCAGTACAGGGAGGGTTGGCAATCAGCCCCAGCATTTT	CASSTGRVGNQPQHF	.	15	TRBV27	TRBJ1-5	few
TGCAGTGCAACGCGGGACAGGGAGATCTACGAGCAGTACTTC	CSATRDREIYEQYF	TRBD1	14	TRBV20-1	TRBJ2-7	many
TGTGCCAGCAGTTTAGCCCGGGCCTCTCATGGCTACACCTTC	CASSLARASHGYTF	.	14	TRBV12-3/TRBV12-4	TRBJ1-2	.
TGTGCCAGCAGTTTGTTGTTTGGGGGCGGGGAGCTGTTTTTT	CASSLLFGGGELFF	.	14	TRBV12-3/TRBV12-4	TRBJ2-2	many
TGTGCCATCAGTGAAGGTCTCAGGACCGGGGAGCTGTTTTTT	CAISEGLRTGELFF	.	14	TRBV10-3	TRBJ2-2	many
TGCGCCAGCAGCCCTAGCGGGGGGGCCCCCGATACGCAGTATTTT	CASSPSGGAPDTQYF	TRBD2	15	TRBV5-1	TRBJ2-3	.
TGCAGTGCTACGACTAGCGGGAGTTTGACAGATACGCAGTATTTT	CSATTSGSLTDTQYF	TRBD2	15	TRBV20-1	TRBJ2-3	many
TGTGCCAGCAGCTTAGGCGGGAGGGCCTCAGATACGCAGTATTTT	CASSLGGRASDTQYF	TRBD2	15	TRBV7-2	TRBJ2-3	many
TGCAGTGCTAGTAGGGAGGGCACTGAAGCTTTCTTT	CSASREGTEAFF	.	12	TRBV20-1	TRBJ1-1	many
TGTGCCAGCAGCCCCTGGATAGATGAGCAGTTCTTC	CASSPWIDEQFF	.	12	TRBV7-9	TRBJ2-1	many
TGTGCCAGCAGCACGGGGGGGCTCGCCAAAAACATTCAGTACTTC	CASSTGGLAKNIQYF	TRBD2	15	TRBV5-6	TRBJ2-4	few
TGTGCCAGCAGCTTAATGACAGGGCCGAATGAGCAGTTCTTC	CASSLMTGPNEQFF	TRBD1	14	TRBV7-2	TRBJ2-1	few
TGTGCCAGCAGTTTCCCCCAGGGCGTAAACACCATATATTTT	CASSFPQGVNTIYF	.	14	TRBV12-3/TRBV12-4	TRBJ1-3	many
TGTGCCAGTAGACCACCAATTAGGGACACTGAAGCTTTCTTT	CASRPPIRDTEAFF	.	14	TRBV19	TRBJ1-1	many
TGTGCCAGCAGTTTAGCGCGGGGAGACCAAGAGACCCAGTACTTC	CASSLARGDQETQYF	.	15	TRBV12-3/TRBV12-4	TRBJ2-5	many